The 7 T cell receptor beta chains listed next were all sequenced from one sample in a study of cytomegalovirus exposure and HLA in healthy donors. A multiplex PCR was run with 60 Vbeta primers and 13 Jbeta primers. TCRdb's table, derived via immunoSEQ multiplex PCR, lists solely in-frame clones and lacks some. The repertoire includes fewer than 150,000 clones, over 65% of them detected once, and about 1.5% sits in the top ten. Sequencing was done on a sample of PBMCs. The source is a woman in her thirties in good health and CMV-seronegative.

This clone was detected a few times. The chain employs TRBV6-6 and TRBJ2-1, with TRBD2 matching 10 bases. In germline, CDR1 is MNHNY, CDR2 SVGAGI (reference sequence). With V trimmed by 6 bases and J by 4 bases, 6 bases remained unmatched. The CDR3 is made up of 15 amino acids. In nucleotides, the CDR3 is TGTGCCAGCAGCGACCTAGCGGGGGTATACAATGAGCAGTTCTTC. Translation: CASSDLAGVYNEQFF.

The genes are TRBV25-1 and TRBJ1-6; a possible D gene is TRBD1 (6 bases). This CDR3 comprises 14 residues. Trimming cost V 3 bases and J 9 bases, with 12 bases left between them. Germline CDR1 is MGHDK and CDR2 is SYGVNS. For the CDR3, the DNA is TGTGCCAGCAGTGAGGGAGGGGGGGCTTCACCCCTCCACTTT. Residues: CASSEGGGASPLHF.

This clone was observed a handful of times. The genes are TRBV5-1 and TRBJ1-2; the match to TRBD1 covers 7 bases. CDR1 is SGHRS, CDR2 YFSETQ, per germline. Trimming at V came to 4 bases and at J to 3 bases, leaving 3 bases not matched to a gene. This CDR3 spans 13 amino acids. CDR3 in amino acids: CASSPDRHYGYTF. The CDR3 DNA is TGCGCCAGCAGCCCGGACAGGCACTATGGCTACACCTTC.

The chain employs TRBV2 and TRBJ1-3; tentatively, D is TRBD1 (6 bases). The V gene's germline CDR1 is SNHLY and CDR2 FYNNEI. There are 13 residues in the CDR3. With 3 bases removed from V and 5 bases from J, the gap between germline ends came to 8 bases. The CDR3 here is CASSEDSRNTIYF. CDR3 in DNA: TGTGCCAGCAGTGAGGACAGCAGAAACACCATATATTTT. The entire variable domain, with the rest obtained from reference TRBV2 and TRBJ1-3, is as follows: EPEVTQTPSHQVTQMGQEVILRCVPISNHLYFYWYRQILGQKVEFLVSFYNNEISEKSEIFDDQFSVERPDGSNFTLKIRSTKLEDSAMYFCASSEDSRNTIYFGEGSWLTVV.

This clone occurred a few times. The rearrangement links TRBV5-8 to TRBJ1-4; 9 nucleotides line up with TRBD1. Germline lookup yields CDR1 SGHTS and CDR2 YDEGEE. CDR3 length: 15 amino acids. Germline trimming cut 4 bases from V and 4 bases from J; bases unmatched to any gene: 5. The CDR3, as DNA: TGTGCCAGCAGCCCGGGACAGGGAATTAATGAAAAACTGTTTTTT. Its protein is CASSPGQGINEKLFF.

This clone is judged medium-sized. V gene TRBV25-1 combines with J gene TRBJ2-2, with 7 bases that match TRBD1. CDR1 MGHDK and CDR2 SYGVNS come from the germline V gene. The CDR3 covers 15 residues. V lost 4 bases, J lost 3 bases, and 5 bases stayed unmatched. For the CDR3, the DNA is TGTGCCAGCAGTGGACAGGGACGGGACACCGGGGAGCTGTTTTTT. Its protein is CASSGQGRDTGELFF.

The J gene is TRBJ2-7, the V gene TRBV6-4; 9 bases line up with TRBD1. CDR3 length: 15 amino acids. Germline lookup yields CDR1 MRHNA and CDR2 SNTAGT. The ends lost 4 bases at V and 2 bases at J; junction bases unmatched: 6. As DNA, the CDR3 is TGTGCCAGCAGTGGGACAGGGGTCCTCCCCTACGAGCAGTACTTC. Its protein product is CASSGTGVLPYEQYF.